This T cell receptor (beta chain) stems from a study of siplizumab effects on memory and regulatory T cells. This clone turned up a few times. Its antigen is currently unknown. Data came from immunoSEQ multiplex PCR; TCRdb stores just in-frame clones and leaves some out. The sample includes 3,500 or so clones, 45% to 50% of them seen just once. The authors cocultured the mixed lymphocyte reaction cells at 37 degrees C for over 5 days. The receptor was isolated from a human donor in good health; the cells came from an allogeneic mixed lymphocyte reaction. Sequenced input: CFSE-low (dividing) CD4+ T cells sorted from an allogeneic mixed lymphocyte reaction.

The CDR3 loop reads CASSPRDSGELFF. DNA of the CDR3: TGTGCCAGCTCACCACGCGACTCCGGGGAGCTGTTTTTT. The chain has TRBV18 and TRBJ2-2; D gene uncertain. V was cut by 1 base and J by 6 bases, with 6 bases left in between. The CDR3 totals 13 residues. Per the germline V gene, CDR1 is KGHSH and CDR2 is LQKENI.